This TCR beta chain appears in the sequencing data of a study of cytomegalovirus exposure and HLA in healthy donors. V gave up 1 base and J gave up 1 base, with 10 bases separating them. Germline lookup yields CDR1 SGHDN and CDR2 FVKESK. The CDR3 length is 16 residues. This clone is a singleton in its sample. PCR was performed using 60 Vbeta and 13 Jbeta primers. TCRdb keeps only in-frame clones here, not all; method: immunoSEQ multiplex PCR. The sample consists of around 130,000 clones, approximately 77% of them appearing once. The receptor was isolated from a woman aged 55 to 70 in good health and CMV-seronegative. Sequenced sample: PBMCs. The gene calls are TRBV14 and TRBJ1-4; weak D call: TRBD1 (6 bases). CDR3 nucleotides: TGTGCCAGCAGCCAAGGCGAGGGGGTAACTAATGAAAAACTGTTTTTT. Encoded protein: CASSQGEGVTNEKLFF.